This TCR beta chain came from a study of shared clonotypes between healthy human individuals. The assay was immunoSEQ multiplex PCR, and TCRdb's table has in-frame clones only and misses some. This sample yields around 2,000,000 clones, of which roughly 94% are seen a single time; more than 0.1% belongs to the top ten. The receptor was isolated from a man aged 18 to 29 in good health. Sequencing was done on a sample of naive CD4+ T cells sorted from blood. Sample subset: CD45RA+ positively selected.

The CDR3, as DNA: TGTGCCAGCAGCCCGGACGACAGGGGGCGAGAGACCCAGTACTTC. It codes for CASSPDDRGRETQYF. The rearrangement joins TRBV11-1 to TRBJ2-5, with 10 bases fitting TRBD1. V trimming: 5 bases; J trimming: 4 bases; junction bases outside the gene matches: 7. The CDR3 has 15 amino acids. The germline V gene has CDR1 SGHAT and CDR2 FQDESV (reference sequence).